One sample yielded the 9 T cell receptor beta chains listed below, sequenced in a study of chronic HIV infection and antiretroviral therapy. TCRdb independently ran MiXCR on the 5' RACE reads; one entry per CDR3 protein. Of about 38,000 distinct CDR3 sequences listed, 7% to 10% are singletons. Sequenced: peripheral blood. The receptors here all came from an adult who had HIV and had not received antiretroviral therapy, or was an uninfected healthy control (not recorded which).

This clonotype has a count of ten or more. The genes are TRBV2 and TRBJ2-1; 11 nucleotides line up with TRBD1. This CDR3 has 16 residues. The V segment lost 1 base and the J segment 7 bases; nucleotides outside the gene matches: 6. Germline CDR1 SNHLY, CDR2 FYNNEI. The chain's CDR3 is CASSEGRTGGNNEQFF. CDR3 coding DNA: TGTGCCAGCAGTGAAGGGAGGACAGGGGGCAATAATGAGCAGTTCTTC.

V usage is TRBV20-1 and J usage is TRBJ1-6; the D gene is possibly TRBD1 (6 bases). The CDR3 covers 14 residues. CDR1 is DFQATT, CDR2 SNEGSKA, per germline (reference sequence). V lost 4 bases, J lost 5 bases, and 12 bases lay in between. CDR3 in amino acids: CSATEGGDNSPLHF. The CDR3 coding sequence is TGCAGTGCTACCGAGGGGGGGGATAATTCACCCCTCCACTTT.

This clonotype was recorded many times. This sequence joins TRBV7-2 and TRBJ2-7; 7 positions agree with TRBD1. This CDR3 contains 12 residues. Per the germline V gene, CDR1 is SGHTA and CDR2 is FQGNSA. Trimming at V came to 4 bases and at J to 6 bases, leaving 3 bases not matched to a gene. The CDR3 nucleotides are TGTGCCAGCAGCTCTACAGGGGTCGAGCAGTACTTC. Its translation: CASSSTGVEQYF.

This clonotype was found many times. The chain couples TRBV2 to TRBJ2-3; D is perhaps TRBD1 (6 bases). The CDR3 sequence is 13 residues long. V was shortened by 4 bases and J by 3 bases, with 8 bases between the two germline ends. Germline V lookup: CDR1 SNHLY, CDR2 FYNNEI. CDR3 sequence: CASSAQGTDTQYF. CDR3 sequence (DNA): TGTGCCAGCAGTGCACAGGGAACAGATACGCAGTATTTT. Full variable domain (outside the CDR3, taken from reference TRBV2 and TRBJ2-3): EPEVTQTPSHQVTQMGQEVILRCVPISNHLYFYWYRQILGQKVEFLVSFYNNEISEKSEIFDDQFSVERPDGSNFTLKIRSTKLEDSAMYFCASSAQGTDTQYFGPGTRLTVL.

This clonotype turned up a few times. The chain carries TRBV4-1 and TRBJ1-5; TRBD1 matches 9 bases. CDR3 length: 15 residues. J was trimmed by 6 bases and V by 0 bases; bases with no gene match: 3. Germline CDR1 and CDR2: MGHRA and YSYEKL. CDR3 region: CASSQEGQGGQPQHF. Written as DNA, the CDR3 is TGCGCCAGCAGCCAAGAGGGACAGGGTGGTCAGCCCCAGCATTTT.

The V and J genes are TRBV7-9 and TRBJ1-3; D gene ambiguous. The CDR3 sequence is 16 residues long. V dropped 0 bases and J dropped 0 bases, with 9 bases sitting between them. Germline V gene data show CDR1 as SEHNR and CDR2 as FQNEAQ (reference sequence). Written as DNA, the CDR3 is TGTGCCAGCAGCTTAGCGTTGGGGAACTCTGGAAACACCATATATTTT. Amino acids: CASSLALGNSGNTIYF.

The rearrangement joins TRBV29-1 to TRBJ2-1; no definite D call. Germline lookup yields CDR1 SQVTM and CDR2 ANQGSEA. The CDR3 is 13 residues long. V dropped 3 bases and J dropped 3 bases, with 9 bases sitting between them. The chain's CDR3 is CSVDVANYNEQFF. The DNA for the CDR3 is TGCAGCGTTGATGTCGCCAACTACAATGAGCAGTTCTTC.

This clonotype came up many times. The CDR3 loop is CASRLQGAEGNTIYF. The CDR3 nucleotides are TGTGCCAGCAGATTACAGGGGGCGGAGGGAAACACCATATATTTT. This rearrangement joins TRBV27 to TRBJ1-3; 9 positions match TRBD1. Germline CDR1 MNHEY, CDR2 SMNVEV (reference sequence). The CDR3 spans 15 residues. V lost 6 bases to trimming and J lost 4 bases; unmatched junction nucleotides: 7.

This clonotype was seen many times. The rearrangement links TRBV20-1 to TRBJ1-4; a weak D match, TRBD1 (5 bases). The CDR3 has 13 amino acids. V was cut by 3 bases and J by 8 bases, with 13 bases left in between. From germline, CDR1 is DFQATT and CDR2 SNEGSKA (reference sequence). The CDR3 sequence: CSARGPVGEKLFF. In DNA form, the CDR3 reads TGCAGTGCTAGGGGACCCGTCGGGGAAAAACTGTTTTTT.